The sequence of this T cell receptor beta chain was determined in a study of cytomegalovirus exposure and HLA in healthy donors. Study-wide results and caveats: Per a prior analysis, the majority of TCR beta V segments were productive roughly 90% or roughly 30% of the time.

With respect to this clone: Its specificity is not known.

Researchers ran the PCR with 60 Vbeta and 13 Jbeta primers. TCRdb's table, derived via immunoSEQ multiplex PCR, lists solely in-frame clones and lacks some. The sample includes around 150,000 clones, about 77% of them seen just once. Per the germline V gene, CDR1 is SNHLY and CDR2 is FYNNEI. After removal of 8 bases from V and 2 bases from J, the junction contained 6 bases not matched to a gene. The CDR3 is 14 residues long. This chain links TRBV2 with TRBJ1-5; 7 bases are shared with TRBD1. Sequenced material: PBMCs. This TCR was sampled from a man in his late teens or twenties in good health and CMV-seropositive. As DNA, the CDR3 is TGTGCCAGCGCGGACAGGATCGGCAATCAGCCCCAGCATTTT. Residues: CASADRIGNQPQHF.